Following are 2 T cell receptor beta chains from one sample sequenced in a study of T cells after yellow fever vaccination. TCRdb re-called the 5' RACE reads through MiXCR, storing one row per CDR3 protein. The data hold some 400,000 distinct CDR3 sequences, with about 6% observed a single time. The sequencing used PBMCs, collected 5 days after the yellow fever booster vaccination. The receptor set was obtained from a man in his thirties or forties who received the YFV17D yellow fever vaccine.

The chain recombines TRBV28 with TRBJ1-2; D gene unclear. The CDR3 consists of 13 residues. Germline values: CDR1 MDHEN, CDR2 SYDVKM. The V end lost 8 bases, the J end lost 9 bases, and 19 bases lay between the germline ends. This chain's CDR3 is CASRILLETSYTF. For the CDR3, the DNA is TGTGCCAGCCGAATCCTTCTTGAAACTAGCTACACCTTC.

The J gene is TRBJ1-1, the V gene TRBV20-1; 10 bases agree with TRBD1. There are 12 residues in the CDR3. Losses at the gene ends were 6 bases for V and 3 bases for J; bases not matched to a gene: 1. Germline V CDR1 and CDR2: DFQATT, SNEGSKA (reference sequence). The CDR3 DNA reads as TGCAGTGCCGGGACAGGGGACACTGAAGCTTTCTTT. Amino acids: CSAGTGDTEAFF.